This paragraph covers one T cell receptor beta chain sequence. The RNA, about 0.45 to 1 ug, was put through reverse transcription using random hexamers. By means of immunoSEQ multiplex PCR, TCR beta CDR3 spanning 54 Vbeta and 13 Jbeta underwent amplification. TCRdb called the immunoSEQ multiplex PCR reads again in MiXCR, with one record for every CDR3 protein. Of hundreds of thousands of distinct CDR3 sequences in the sample, about 93% were seen once. The CDR3 has 15 residues. Germline V gene sequence: CDR1 SGHAT, CDR2 FQNNGV. Trimming stripped 5 bases from V and 1 base from J, with 13 bases between. The entry originates in a study of CD8 T cells in Susac syndrome. High-throughput TCR beta sequencing covered peripheral CD8+ and CD4+ T cells. It was negative isolation that provided the CD8+ and CD4+ T cells, whereas TEMRA cells were enriched by FACS.

The sequence was collected from a human donor with multiple sclerosis. The V gene is TRBV11-2, the J gene TRBJ2-3; D is possibly TRBD2 (6 bases). Specimen: CD4+ T cells from PBMCs. CDR3 DNA: TGTGCCAGCAGCAGACAACGCGGGGGCACAGATACGCAGTATTTT. Translated: CASSRQRGGTDTQYF.